This T cell receptor (beta chain) came from a study of blood T cell repertoires in COVID-19. Profiled with immunoSEQ multiplex PCR; TCRdb holds only in-frame clones, not every one. The table records about 410,000 clones, over 75% of them present only once. CDR3 length equals 13 residues. Germline assignment: CDR1 MDHEN and CDR2 SYDVKM. The ends were cut back, 5 bases at V and 3 bases at J, with 10 bases in the middle. This TCR came from a woman between 40 and 50 years old with COVID-19, enrolled during active disease. The chain links TRBV28 to TRBJ1-2; TRBD1 is a possible D gene (6 bases). The sample comprised peripheral blood. CDR3 region: CASSLQGHYGYTF. As DNA, the CDR3 is TGTGCCAGCAGTCTACAGGGACACTATGGCTACACCTTC.